This T cell receptor (beta chain) was documented in a study of blood T cells in healthy people across ages. This clonotype was detected many times. Its antigen is unknown. A sample-barcoded 5' primer and a J-beta primer mix were used in a second PCR of about 7 to 12 cycles. One entry per CDR3 protein, called by TCRdb with MiXCR from the 5' RACE reads. This table holds approximately 800,000 distinct CDR3 sequences, about 26% found once. Overall study results and limits: Roughly linearly, TCR beta diversity per million T cells fell as age increased.

V lost 4 bases and J 4 bases, leaving 10 bases between the germline ends. This CDR3 region has 12 residues. Germline V lookup: CDR1 SQVTM, CDR2 ANQGSEA. Each sample yielded at least 6 million isolated PBMCs. This sample also appeared in a second study, on T cells of mothers and their children. As that report states: From each mother came over 9 million TCR beta CDR3 reads, and from each child came 3 million to 3.5 million.

The sequence came from a boy aged 5-17 years in good health. Input material: blood. The chain carries TRBV29-1 and TRBJ2-5; D assignment may be TRBD1 or TRBD2 (6 bases each). CDR3 nucleotides: TGCAGCGTTGGACCGGGGGCAGAGACCCAGTACTTC. Amino acids: CSVGPGAETQYF.